This T cell receptor (beta chain) originates from a study of shared clonotypes between healthy human individuals. With 6 bases removed from V and 0 bases from J, the gap between germline ends came to 9 bases. Germline V gene lookup returns CDR1 SGHTA and CDR2 FQGNSA. The CDR3 runs to 14 residues. Several immunoSEQ plates received, in even portions, the genomic DNA of each subset. Measured with immunoSEQ multiplex PCR; TCRdb has only the in-frame clones, and not every one. The data show 490,000 or so clones, with approximately 80% seen just once and about an eighth held by the top ten. J is TRBJ2-4 and V is TRBV7-2; maybe TRBD2 (6 bases). The origin of this receptor is a woman in her thirties or forties in good health. Some clones in this sample may be carry-over from other donors' samples. The sequenced sample was PBMCs. CDR3 amino acids: CASRLGGAKNIQYF. The CDR3 nucleotides read TGTGCCAGCAGGTTGGGGGGAGCCAAAAACATTCAGTACTTC. The variable domain in full, with the rest retrieved from reference TRBV7-2 and TRBJ2-4, is GAGVSQSPSNKVTEKGKDVELRCDPISGHTALYWYRQSLGQGLEFLIYFQGNSAPDKSGLPSDRFSAERTGGSVSTLTIQRTQQEDSAVYLCASRLGGAKNIQYFGAGTRLSVL.